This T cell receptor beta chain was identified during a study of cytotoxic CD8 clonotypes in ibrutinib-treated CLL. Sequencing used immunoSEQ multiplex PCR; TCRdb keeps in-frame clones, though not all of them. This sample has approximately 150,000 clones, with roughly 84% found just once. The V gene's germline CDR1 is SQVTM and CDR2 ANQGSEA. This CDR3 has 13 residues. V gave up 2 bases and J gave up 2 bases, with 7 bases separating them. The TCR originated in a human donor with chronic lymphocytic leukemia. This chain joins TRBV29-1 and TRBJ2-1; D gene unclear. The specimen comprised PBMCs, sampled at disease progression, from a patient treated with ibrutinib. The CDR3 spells CSVESVTYNEQFF. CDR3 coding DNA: TGCAGCGTTGAAAGTGTAACCTACAATGAGCAGTTCTTC.